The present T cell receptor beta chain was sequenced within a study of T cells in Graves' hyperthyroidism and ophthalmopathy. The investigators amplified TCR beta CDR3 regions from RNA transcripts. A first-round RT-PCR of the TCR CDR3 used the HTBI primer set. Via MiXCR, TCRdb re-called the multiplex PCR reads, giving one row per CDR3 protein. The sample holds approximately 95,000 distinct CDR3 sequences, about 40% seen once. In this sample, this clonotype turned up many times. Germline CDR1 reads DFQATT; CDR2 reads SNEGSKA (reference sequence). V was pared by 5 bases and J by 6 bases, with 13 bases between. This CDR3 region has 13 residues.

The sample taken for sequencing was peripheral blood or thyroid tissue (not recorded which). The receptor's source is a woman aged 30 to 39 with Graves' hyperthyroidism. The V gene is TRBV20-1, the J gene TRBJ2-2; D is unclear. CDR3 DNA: TGCAGTGCTGAACCTAGTGTCCCCGGGGAGCTGTTTTTT. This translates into CSAEPSVPGELFF.